This paragraph covers one TCR beta chain sequence. This sample was taken from a study of PD-L1 blockade in urothelial cancer. Trimming cost V 1 base and J 2 bases; bases outside gene matches: 0. CDR3 length: 16 amino acids. Germline CDR1 LGHNA, CDR2 YNFKEQ. Generated by immunoSEQ multiplex PCR, the TCRdb table keeps only in-frame clones and is missing some. The repertoire holds 46,000 or so clones, with around 88% as singletons. The time point here: peripheral blood 6 weeks after treatment start. Each patient's cancer was a locally advanced or metastatic urothelial carcinoma. The chain couples TRBV4-2 to TRBJ2-6; 9 nucleotides agree with TRBD1. The specimen comprised PBMCs, sampled around atezolizumab (anti-PD-L1) treatment. This clonotype was obtained from a man in his 60s with urothelial cancer. The CDR3 DNA is TGTGCCAGCAGCCAAGGGGACAGGGCTGGGGCCAACGTCCTGACTTTC. Its protein is CASSQGDRAGANVLTF.